Below are 25 T cell receptor beta chains sequenced from a single sample in a study of early stage breast cancer tumors. Data came from immunoSEQ multiplex PCR; TCRdb stores just in-frame clones and leaves some out. The data hold around 20,000 clones, with about 86% observed a single time. Sequencing input: blood. The receptors here all came from a person aged 70 to 80 with breast cancer.

The chain has TRBV19 and TRBJ2-7, with D possibly matching TRBD1 (5 bases). The V gene's germline CDR1 is LNHDA and CDR2 SQIVND (reference sequence). The CDR3 length is 13 residues. The V gene lost 1 base and the J gene lost 2 bases, with 6 bases spanning the gap. In DNA, the CDR3 is TGTGCCAGTAGTATAGCCAGGGCCTACGAGCAGTACTTC. Residues: CASSIARAYEQYF.

This chain connects TRBV6-1 to TRBJ2-7, with D perhaps matching TRBD1 (5 bases). The CDR3 runs to 12 residues. Looked up from germline, CDR1 is MNHNS and CDR2 is SASEGT. Deletions cut 6 bases from V and 6 bases from J, with 12 bases between. In nucleotides, the CDR3 is TGTGCCAGCAGCTTATCAAGGGGCGAGCAGTACTTC. It yields the protein CASSLSRGEQYF.

The chain recombines TRBV7-3 with TRBJ2-1; no clear D gene. Germline assignment: CDR1 SGHTA and CDR2 FQGTGA. Trimming left V 3 bases short and J 6 bases short, with 9 bases between. The CDR3 has 13 residues. The DNA for the CDR3 is TGTGCCAGCAGCTTCTCCCCCTCCAATGAGCAGTTCTTC. Translation: CASSFSPSNEQFF.

The V gene is TRBV9, the J gene TRBJ2-3, with TRBD1 matching 10 bases. This CDR3 comprises 15 residues. The ends lost 2 bases at V and 4 bases at J; junction bases unmatched: 4. The germline V gene has CDR1 SGDLS and CDR2 YYNGEE. CDR3 DNA: TGTGCCAGCAGCGTTGTCGGGACAGGGGCAGATACGCAGTATTTT. Translated, it gives CASSVVGTGADTQYF.

The V and J genes are TRBV6-1 and TRBJ2-5; weak D call: TRBD2 (6 bases). CDR3 size: 16 residues. Germline values: CDR1 MNHNS, CDR2 SASEGT. Trimming removed 4 bases at V and 3 bases at J, with 18 bases between. The CDR3 loop is CASSATGLNNEETQYF. The DNA for the CDR3 is TGTGCCAGCAGTGCCACGGGACTTAACAACGAAGAGACCCAGTACTTC.

V gene TRBV9 combines with J gene TRBJ2-7; D is possibly TRBD2 (6 bases). Between the trimmed V and J ends, which lost 3 bases and 0 bases, there was a span of 16 bases. Germline CDR1 reads SGDLS; CDR2 reads YYNGEE. The CDR3 extends over 16 amino acids. The DNA for the CDR3 is TGTGCCAGCAGCGGGGGGGACGGAGGGAGCTCCTACGAGCAGTACTTC. Amino acid sequence: CASSGGDGGSSYEQYF.

In its sample, this clone was seen a few times. V usage is TRBV6-1 and J usage is TRBJ1-4; TRBD1 is a possible D gene (6 bases). This CDR3 comprises 14 residues. Germline values: CDR1 MNHNS, CDR2 SASEGT. Trimming removed 10 bases at V and 0 bases at J, with 12 bases between. Written as DNA, the CDR3 is TGTGCCACCGGGACACCGACAACTAATGAAAAACTGTTTTTT. Translated: CATGTPTTNEKLFF.

The rearrangement links TRBV9 to TRBJ2-3, with 8 bases aligning to TRBD2. This CDR3 region has 18 residues. J gave up 0 bases and V 3 bases, and 12 bases lay outside the gene matches. Per germline, CDR1 SGDLS and CDR2 YYNGEE. The DNA for the CDR3 is TGTGCCAGCAGCGCATCCCACACTAGCGGCTCTAGCACAGATACGCAGTATTTT. Protein sequence: CASSASHTSGSSTDTQYF.

This CDR3 is CASSAGESNQPQHF. Here the CDR3 DNA reads TGTGCCAGCAGTGCAGGGGAGAGCAATCAGCCCCAGCATTTT. This rearrangement joins TRBV2 to TRBJ1-5; TRBD1 might be the D (6 bases). The CDR3 is 14 amino acids. The V end lost 4 bases, the J end lost 1 base, and 8 bases lay between the germline ends. Germline CDR1 is SNHLY and CDR2 is FYNNEI.

The chain uses TRBV2 and TRBJ2-7; 10 bases are shared with TRBD1. The CDR3 consists of 15 residues. Unmatched junction bases numbered 5, after V lost 5 bases and J lost 1 base. Germline V gives CDR1 SNHLY, CDR2 FYNNEI. The CDR3 here is CASSNRQGASYEQYF. CDR3 DNA: TGTGCCAGCAGTAATAGACAGGGGGCTTCCTACGAGCAGTACTTC.

This clone is a singleton in its sample. The V and J genes are TRBV10-3 and TRBJ2-1; D perhaps matches TRBD2 (6 bases). In germline, CDR1 is ENHRY, CDR2 SYGVKD. This CDR3 is built from 15 residues. V shed 6 bases and J shed 7 bases, with 19 bases lying between them. The chain's CDR3 is CAISREGLNTNEQFF. The CDR3 coding sequence is TGTGCCATCAGCCGAGAGGGACTCAATACGAATGAGCAGTTCTTC.

The rearrangement joins TRBV5-1 to TRBJ2-5; tentative D call: TRBD2 (5 bases). The V gene lost 6 bases and the J gene lost 1 base, with 16 bases spanning the gap. In germline, CDR1 is SGHRS, CDR2 YFSETQ. CDR3 length: 15 residues. The CDR3 is CASTSVGETQETQYF. DNA for the CDR3: TGCGCCAGCACGTCGGTCGGGGAGACCCAAGAGACCCAGTACTTC.

The chain combines TRBV7-9 with TRBJ1-2, with D possibly matching TRBD1 (6 bases). The CDR3 totals 14 residues. V was clipped by 5 bases and J by 8 bases, with 18 bases between them. The germline gives CDR1 SEHNR, CDR2 FQNEAQ (reference sequence). CDR3 loop: CASSHGGATGGYTF. DNA for the CDR3: TGTGCCAGCAGCCACGGGGGGGCAACGGGCGGCTACACCTTC.

The chain combines TRBV6-6 with TRBJ2-5; D is perhaps TRBD1 (5 bases). Germline V gene sequence: CDR1 MNHNY, CDR2 SVGAGI (reference sequence). CDR3 length equals 13 residues. V dropped 2 bases and J dropped 7 bases, with 11 bases sitting between them. CDR3 DNA sequence: TGTGCCAGCAGTTACCTCGACCAGGGGACCCAGTACTTC. This codes for CASSYLDQGTQYF.

The V call is TRBV5-4, the J call TRBJ1-6; D might be TRBD1 (5 bases). The germline V gene encodes CDR1 SGHNT and CDR2 YYREEE (reference sequence). V lost 1 base and J 6 bases, leaving 8 bases between the germline ends. The CDR3 contains 14 residues. Written as DNA, the CDR3 is TGTGCCAGCAGCTTGCCGGGGGGTAATTCACCCCTCCACTTT. Amino acids: CASSLPGGNSPLHF.

The chain is built from TRBV6-5 and TRBJ1-2, with D unresolved. This CDR3 region has 14 residues. V was clipped by 4 bases and J by 2 bases, with 11 bases between them. Per the germline V gene, CDR1 is MNHEY and CDR2 is SVGAGI. CDR3 protein: CASSSPGLNYGYTF. CDR3 coding DNA: TGTGCCAGCAGTTCCCCCGGACTCAACTATGGCTACACCTTC.

The gene calls are TRBV5-6 and TRBJ1-6; 10 nucleotides line up with TRBD1. This CDR3 has 16 amino acids. Per germline, CDR1 SGHDT and CDR2 YYEEEE. Germline trimming cut 2 bases from V and 4 bases from J; bases unmatched to any gene: 3. The CDR3 DNA follows: TGTGCCAGCAGCTTTCTGGGACAGGGGTATAATTCACCCCTCCACTTT. The encoded protein is CASSFLGQGYNSPLHF.

This sequence joins TRBV6-5 and TRBJ1-1; possibly TRBD1 for D (6 bases). V was trimmed by 2 bases and J by 5 bases, leaving 18 bases between them. This CDR3 has 16 amino acids. Germline-derived CDR1 and CDR2 are MNHEY and SVGAGI. In DNA form, the CDR3 reads TGTGCCAGCAGTTACGGCCCCCGGAACAGGGTAACTGAAGCTTTCTTT. It codes for CASSYGPRNRVTEAFF.

The chain employs TRBV16 and TRBJ1-3; D perhaps matches TRBD1 (5 bases). Germline values: CDR1 KGHSY, CDR2 FQNENV. The CDR3 runs 14 residues. V lost 0 bases, J lost 9 bases, and 12 bases lay in between. CDR3: CASSQSPRDVTIYF. CDR3 DNA: TGTGCCAGCAGCCAATCACCCAGGGATGTCACCATATATTTT. Together with reference TRBV16 and TRBJ1-3, the CDR3 gives the full variable domain: GEEVAQTPKHLVRGEGQKAKLYCAPIKGHSYVFWYQQVLKNEFKFLISFQNENVFDETGMPKERFSAKCLPNSPCSLEIQATKLEDSAVYFCASSQSPRDVTIYFGEGSWLTVV.

CDR3 loop: CASGRLAGDEQFF. In DNA, the CDR3 is TGCGCCAGCGGTAGACTAGCGGGGGATGAGCAGTTCTTC. V is TRBV5-1 and J is TRBJ2-1, with 12 bases aligning to TRBD2. V gave up 7 bases and J gave up 8 bases; unmatched junction bases: 4. Germline V lookup: CDR1 SGHRS, CDR2 YFSETQ. This CDR3 spans 13 amino acids. Complete variable domain (other parts from reference TRBV5-1 and TRBJ2-1): KAGVTQTPRYLIKTRGQQVTLSCSPISGHRSVSWYQQTPGQGLQFLFEYFSETQRNKGNFPGRFSGRQFSNSRSEMNVSTLELGDSALYLCASGRLAGDEQFFGPGTRLTVL.

The CDR3 loop reads CASSRTSGETQYF. Written as DNA, the CDR3 is TGTGCCAGCAGCCGGACTAGCGGCGAGACCCAGTACTTC. This sequence joins TRBV7-3 and TRBJ2-5, with TRBD2 matching 10 bases. The CDR3 sequence is 13 residues long. V shed 5 bases and J 5 bases; nucleotides not matched to a gene: 2. The germline V gene has CDR1 SGHTA and CDR2 FQGTGA.

The chain uses TRBV6-5 and TRBJ1-1; D remains unclear. Trimming removed 7 bases at V and 0 bases at J, with 9 bases between. Germline V gene data show CDR1 as MNHEY and CDR2 as SVGAGI. The CDR3 loop spans 13 amino acids. For the CDR3, the DNA is TGTGCCAGCACAGGTACGATGAACACTGAAGCTTTCTTT. Translating it yields CASTGTMNTEAFF.

This sequence joins TRBV9 and TRBJ1-1; unclear D gene. The V gene's germline CDR1 is SGDLS and CDR2 YYNGEE. The CDR3 runs to 13 residues. V was trimmed by 4 bases and J by 0 bases, leaving 7 bases between them. Here the CDR3 DNA reads TGTGCCAGCAGCCCCGCAGTGAACACTGAAGCTTTCTTT. This codes for CASSPAVNTEAFF.

The chain links TRBV7-7 to TRBJ2-2, with 9 bases lining up with TRBD1. This CDR3 spans 18 amino acids. V lost 7 bases to trimming and J lost 6 bases; unmatched junction nucleotides: 18. The germline CDR1 and CDR2 sequences are SSHAT and FNYEAQ (reference sequence). The CDR3 spells CASTTGTGSGLFAGELFF. CDR3 in DNA: TGTGCCAGCACCACCGGGACAGGGAGCGGGCTGTTCGCCGGGGAGCTGTTTTTT.

The genes are TRBV12-5 and TRBJ1-4; D ambiguous. CDR3 length equals 13 residues. Trimming left V 4 bases short and J 6 bases short, with 9 bases between. Germline CDR1 is LGHNT and CDR2 is FRNRAP. The CDR3 DNA follows: TGTGCTAGTGGTTCGTCCCTTGATGAAAAACTGTTTTTT. Protein: CASGSSLDEKLFF.